This T cell receptor (beta chain) was obtained from a study of blood T cells in healthy people across ages. Study-wide points: With naive T cell percentage, TCR beta diversity showed a strong correlation. Expanded clonotype shifts may have been confounded, as the donors had an unknown CMV status.

Germline V gives CDR1 SGHTA, CDR2 FQGNSA. The CDR3 consists of 11 residues. Trimming left V 3 bases short and J 3 bases short, with 3 bases between. Primers used in a second PCR of roughly 6 to 11 cycles were a sample-barcoded 5' primer and a J-beta primer mix. TCRdb fed the 5' RACE reads into MiXCR, producing one record per CDR3 protein. The sample carries approximately 800,000 distinct CDR3 sequences, over 45% recorded once. The total RNA that was extracted per sample amounted to at least 5.5 micrograms. This clonotype was counted ten times or more. Its antigen is currently unknown. The sequence was obtained from a man between 25 and 39 years old in good health. The chain employs TRBV7-2 and TRBJ2-7; D call uncertain. The sequenced material came from blood. CDR3 in amino acids: CASSFLYEQYF. Written as DNA, the CDR3 is TGTGCCAGCAGCTTTCTCTACGAGCAGTACTTC.